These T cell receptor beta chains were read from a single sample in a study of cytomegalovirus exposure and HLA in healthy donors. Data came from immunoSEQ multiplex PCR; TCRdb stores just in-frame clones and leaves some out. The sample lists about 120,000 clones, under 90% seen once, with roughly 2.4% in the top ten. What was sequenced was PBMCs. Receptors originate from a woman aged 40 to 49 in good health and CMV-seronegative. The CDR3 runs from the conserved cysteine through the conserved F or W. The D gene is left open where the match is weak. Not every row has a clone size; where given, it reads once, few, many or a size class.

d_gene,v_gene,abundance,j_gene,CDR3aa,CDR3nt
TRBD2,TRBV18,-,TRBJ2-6,CASSPRTSGNSGANVLTF,TGTGCCAGCTCTCCCCGGACTAGCGGGAACTCTGGGGCCAACGTCCTGACTTTC
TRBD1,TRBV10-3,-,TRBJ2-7,CAISVRDRGPREQYF,TGTGCCATCAGCGTCCGGGACAGGGGCCCTCGGGAGCAGTACTTC
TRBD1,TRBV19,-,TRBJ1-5,CASTMRDSQNQPQHF,TGTGCCAGTACCATGCGGGACAGCCAAAATCAGCCCCAGCATTTT
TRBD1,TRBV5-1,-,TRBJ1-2,CASSLAQDRVGGYTF,TGCGCCAGCAGCTTAGCCCAGGACAGGGTAGGGGGCTACACCTTC
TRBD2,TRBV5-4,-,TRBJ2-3,CASSSARELTDTQYF,TGTGCCAGCAGCTCTGCGCGGGAGTTGACAGATACGCAGTATTTT
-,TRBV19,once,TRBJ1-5,CASTEGRTNQPQHF,TGTGCCAGTACGGAGGGACGGACCAATCAGCCCCAGCATTTT
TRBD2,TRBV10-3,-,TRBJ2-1,CATSTSDSKTRSYNEQFF,TGTGCCACTTCGACTAGCGACTCAAAAACCCGCTCCTACAATGAGCAGTTCTTC
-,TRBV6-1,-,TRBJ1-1,CASSLGGANTEAFF,TGTGCCAGCAGTCTCGGGGGGGCGAACACTGAAGCTTTCTTT
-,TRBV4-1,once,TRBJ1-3,CASSPVDGIPSSGNTIYF,TGCGCCAGCAGCCCCGTAGACGGGATCCCGTCTTCTGGAAACACCATATATTTT
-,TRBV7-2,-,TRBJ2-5,CASSLVQGKLEYF,TGTGCCAGCAGCTTAGTACAGGGCAAACTTGAGTACTTC
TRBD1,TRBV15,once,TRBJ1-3,CATSREGGHSGNTIYF,TGTGCCACCAGCAGAGAAGGGGGCCACTCTGGAAACACCATATATTTT
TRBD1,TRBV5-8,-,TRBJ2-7,CASSPPTGTGSYEQYF,TGTGCCAGCAGCCCACCCACCGGGACAGGATCCTACGAGCAGTACTTC
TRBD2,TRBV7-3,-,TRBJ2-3,CASVLEAGVGDTQYF,TGTGCCAGCGTATTAGAAGCGGGAGTAGGAGATACGCAGTATTTT
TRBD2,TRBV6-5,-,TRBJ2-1,CASSPSGSYNEQFF,TGTGCCAGCAGTCCTAGCGGGAGTTACAATGAGCAGTTCTTC
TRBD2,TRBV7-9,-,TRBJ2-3,CASSLRRGETDTQYF,TGTGCCAGCAGCTTACGGCGGGGGGAAACAGATACGCAGTATTTT